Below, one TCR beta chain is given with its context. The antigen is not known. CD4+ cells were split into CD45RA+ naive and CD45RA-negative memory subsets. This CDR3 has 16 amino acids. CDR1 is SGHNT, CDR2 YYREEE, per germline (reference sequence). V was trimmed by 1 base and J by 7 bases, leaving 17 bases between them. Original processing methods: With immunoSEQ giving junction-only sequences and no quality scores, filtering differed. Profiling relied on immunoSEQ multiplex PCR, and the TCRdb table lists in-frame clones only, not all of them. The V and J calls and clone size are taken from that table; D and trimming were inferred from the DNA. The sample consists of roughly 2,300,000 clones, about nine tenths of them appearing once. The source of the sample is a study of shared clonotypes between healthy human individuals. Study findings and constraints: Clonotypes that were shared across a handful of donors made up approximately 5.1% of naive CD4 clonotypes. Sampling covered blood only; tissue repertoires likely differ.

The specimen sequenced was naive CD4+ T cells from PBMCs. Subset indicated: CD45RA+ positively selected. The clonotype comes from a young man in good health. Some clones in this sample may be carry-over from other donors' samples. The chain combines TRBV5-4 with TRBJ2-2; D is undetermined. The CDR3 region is CASSLLGQAIFGELFF. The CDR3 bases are TGTGCCAGCAGCTTGTTAGGCCAAGCTATCTTCGGGGAGCTGTTTTTT.